The 30 T cell receptor beta chains below come from one sample, sequenced in a study of blood T cell repertoires in COVID-19. Here immunoSEQ multiplex PCR was the method, and the copy in TCRdb shows in-frame clones only, minus some. Found here are tens of thousands of clones, more than 90% of them singletons; the top ten hold approximately 4.1%. The specimen sequenced was peripheral blood. The receptors originated from a man aged 50 or older with acute or convalescent COVID-19.

This clone was picked up one time. This chain links TRBV7-2 with TRBJ2-7; 7 bases agree with TRBD2. Germline V gene data show CDR1 as SGHTA and CDR2 as FQGNSA. V shed 7 bases, J shed 2 bases, and the junction held 11 bases outside the gene matches. CDR3 length: 15 amino acids. The CDR3 region is CASTPGGGTTYEQYF. DNA of the CDR3: TGTGCCAGCACCCCGGGGGGAGGAACTACCTACGAGCAGTACTTC.

The V and J genes are TRBV11-2 and TRBJ2-3, with 9 bases matching TRBD1. CDR3 length: 16 residues. Trimming at V came to 6 bases and at J to 0 bases, leaving 7 bases not matched to a gene. Germline V gene lookup returns CDR1 SGHAT and CDR2 FQNNGV. The CDR3 spells CASSSGTGLSTDTQYF. As DNA, the CDR3 is TGTGCCAGCAGTTCCGGGACAGGGTTGAGCACAGATACGCAGTATTTT.

The chain uses TRBV30 and TRBJ2-2; 9 bases are a match to TRBD1. The CDR3 length is 14 residues. V was pared by 3 bases and J by 7 bases, with 6 bases of the junction left unmatched. The V gene's germline CDR1 is GTSNPN and CDR2 SVGIG (reference sequence). CDR3 amino acids: CAWRQGANGGELFF. The CDR3 DNA reads as TGTGCCTGGAGACAGGGGGCGAATGGCGGGGAGCTGTTTTTT.

Only a few counts were recorded for this clone. The chain links TRBV18 to TRBJ2-7, with D hard to call. The V and J ends lost 5 bases and 3 bases respectively, with 8 bases between them. This CDR3 has 12 residues. Germline assignment: CDR1 KGHSH and CDR2 LQKENI. CDR3 protein: CASSNTNYEQYF. In nucleotides, the CDR3 is TGTGCCAGCTCAAACACAAACTACGAGCAGTACTTC. Based on the CDR3 plus reference TRBV18 and TRBJ2-7, the full variable domain is NAGVMQNPRHLVRRRGQEARLRCSPMKGHSHVYWYRQLPEEGLKFMVYLQKENIIDESGMPKERFSAEFPKEGPSILRIQQVVRGDSAAYFCASSNTNYEQYFGPGTRLTVT.

The chain is built from TRBV29-1 and TRBJ2-1, with D possibly TRBD2 on 6 matching bases. V was pared by 3 bases and J by 8 bases, with 14 bases between. CDR3 length: 13 amino acids. Germline V gene data show CDR1 as SQVTM and CDR2 as ANQGSEA. CDR3 bases: TGCAGCGTTGACTTGACTAGTTCTGATGAGCAGTTCTTC. Protein sequence: CSVDLTSSDEQFF.

The V call is TRBV27, the J call TRBJ2-1, with 11 bases matching TRBD2. Germline V gene data show CDR1 as MNHEY and CDR2 as SMNVEV (reference sequence). The CDR3 totals 19 residues. J was trimmed by 8 bases and V by 6 bases; bases with no gene match: 21. The CDR3 reads CASSHNALAGGPIIHEQFF. For the CDR3, the DNA is TGTGCCAGCAGCCACAATGCTTTAGCGGGAGGGCCGATTATCCATGAGCAGTTCTTC.

The chain links TRBV6-5 to TRBJ1-1; D not resolved. Trimming pared 2 bases from V and 0 bases from J, leaving 13 bases between. The length of the CDR3 is 16 residues. Germline loops: CDR1 MNHEY, CDR2 SVGAGI. CDR3 amino acids: CASSYDAARMNTEAFF. CDR3 nucleotide sequence: TGTGCCAGCAGTTACGACGCCGCCAGGATGAACACTGAAGCTTTCTTT.

The genes are TRBV18 and TRBJ2-7; D remains unclear. Trimming stripped 8 bases from V and 7 bases from J, with 18 bases between. CDR1 and CDR2 (germline): KGHSH, LQKENI. The CDR3 consists of 13 residues. The CDR3 DNA is TGTGCCAGCCATCGAATGGAAAACGGGGAGCAGTACTTC. Translation gives CASHRMENGEQYF.

CDR3 residues: CASSHGVAGVPDTQYF. DNA of the CDR3: TGTGCCAGCAGCCACGGGGTAGCGGGAGTTCCAGATACGCAGTATTTT. This rearrangement joins TRBV11-3 to TRBJ2-3, with 9 bases matching TRBD2. V lost 5 bases and J lost 4; bases outside the gene matches: 10. The CDR3 runs to 16 residues. Germline V gene lookup returns CDR1 SGHNT and CDR2 YENEEA. The full variable domain, with the rest looked up from reference TRBV11-3 and TRBJ2-3, is EAGVVQSPRYKIIEKKQPVAFWCNPISGHNTLYWYLQNLGQGPELLIRYENEEAVDDSQLPKDRFSAERLKGVDSTLKIQPAELGDSAVYLCASSHGVAGVPDTQYFGPGTRLTVL.

This clone was detected only once. The chain has TRBV6-5 and TRBJ2-5, with D possibly TRBD2 on 5 matching bases. V shed 11 bases and J shed 4 bases, with 11 bases lying between them. Per the germline V gene, CDR1 is MNHEY and CDR2 is SVGAGI. The CDR3 runs to 11 residues. The CDR3 DNA reads as TGTGCCGTAGGCCGGGGAGAGACCCAGTACTTC. Translated: CAVGRGETQYF.

This clone was observed a few times. V gene TRBV3-1 (or the pseudogene TRBV3-2) combines with J gene TRBJ2-3; 11 nucleotides agree with TRBD2. With V trimmed by 1 base and J by 0 bases, 15 bases remained unmatched. Germline V lookup: CDR1 LGHDT, CDR2 YNNKEL (reference sequence). This CDR3 is 21 amino acids long. For the CDR3, the DNA is TGTGCCAGCAGCCAAGCACTAGCGGGAGCCAAGCCTAGGAAAAGCACAGATACGCAGTATTTT. Translation gives CASSQALAGAKPRKSTDTQYF.

V gene TRBV25-1 combines with J gene TRBJ2-7, with 9 nucleotides matching TRBD1. The CDR3 loop spans 13 amino acids. Germline CDR1 is MGHDK and CDR2 is SYGVNS. Trimming at V came to 8 bases and at J to 2 bases, leaving 4 bases not matched to a gene. CDR3 loop: CASGQGWAYEQYF. Written as DNA, the CDR3 is TGTGCCAGCGGACAGGGGTGGGCCTACGAGCAGTACTTC.

The chain has TRBV9 and TRBJ1-1, with 8 nucleotides matching TRBD1. The CDR3 consists of 16 residues. Germline V gene sequence: CDR1 SGDLS, CDR2 YYNGEE. J gave up 0 bases and V 4 bases, and 8 bases lay outside the gene matches. CDR3 DNA: TGTGCCAGCAGCCCAGGGGACAGGCCTATGAACACTGAAGCTTTCTTT. Residues: CASSPGDRPMNTEAFF.

This chain links TRBV11-3 with TRBJ2-4, with 7 bases aligning to TRBD1. V shed 0 bases and J 5 bases; nucleotides not matched to a gene: 4. The germline V gene has CDR1 SGHNT and CDR2 YENEEA. The CDR3 covers 15 residues. The CDR3 sequence: CASSLEGQYQNIQYF. The CDR3 bases are TGTGCCAGCAGCTTAGAGGGACAGTACCAAAACATTCAGTACTTC.

The chain uses TRBV7-7 and TRBJ2-1; D is perhaps TRBD2 (6 bases). This CDR3 region has 16 residues. Trimming took 2 bases from V and 2 from J, leaving 13 bases between them. The germline V gene has CDR1 SSHAT and CDR2 FNYEAQ (reference sequence). CDR3: CASSLLGGKTYNEQFF. The CDR3 region has the DNA TGTGCCAGCAGCTTATTGGGGGGAAAAACCTACAATGAGCAGTTCTTC.

The V gene is TRBV5-4, the J gene TRBJ2-5; weak D call: TRBD1 (5 bases). Germline values: CDR1 SGHNT, CDR2 YYREEE (reference sequence). This CDR3 contains 15 residues. V was clipped by 2 bases and J by 1 base, with 12 bases between them. This CDR3 reads CASSLRQGTQETQYF. The DNA of the CDR3 is TGTGCCAGCAGCTTACGGCAGGGTACCCAAGAGACCCAGTACTTC.

J is TRBJ2-5 and V is TRBV15; D perhaps matches TRBD1 (5 bases). This CDR3 is built from 15 residues. V lost 1 base to trimming and J lost 1 base, with 10 bases between them. Per the germline V gene, CDR1 is LNHNV and CDR2 is YYDKDF (reference sequence). The CDR3 coding sequence is TGTGCCACCAGCAGAGTCCTTAGGGGCCAAGAGACCCAGTACTTC. Translated: CATSRVLRGQETQYF.

The count of this clone is one. The chain joins TRBV5-1 to TRBJ2-2, with D possibly being TRBD2 (5 bases). CDR3 length: 16 amino acids. Trimming stripped 7 bases from V and 1 base from J, with 17 bases between. CDR1 and CDR2 (germline): SGHRS, YFSETQ. The CDR3 sequence is CASRPNAAVNTGELFF. As DNA, the CDR3 is TGCGCCAGCCGCCCCAACGCAGCGGTGAACACCGGGGAGCTGTTTTTT.

The chain's CDR3 is CASSSDREETQYF. DNA for the CDR3: TGTGCCAGCAGTTCCGACAGGGAAGAGACCCAGTACTTC. The V and J genes are TRBV2 and TRBJ2-5; 7 nucleotides align to TRBD1. J was trimmed by 3 bases and V by 5 bases; bases with no gene match: 3. This CDR3 comprises 13 residues. The germline V gene has CDR1 SNHLY and CDR2 FYNNEI.

In this sample, this clone turned up a few times. V and J are TRBV10-3 and TRBJ1-2; a weak D match, TRBD1 (5 bases). The CDR3 has 13 residues. V was pared by 0 bases and J by 8 bases, with 10 bases between. Germline V gene sequence: CDR1 ENHRY, CDR2 SYGVKD. CDR3 protein: CAISESRGGGYTF. In DNA, the CDR3 is TGTGCCATCAGTGAGTCAAGGGGAGGGGGCTACACCTTC.

The J gene is TRBJ1-2, the V gene TRBV3-1 (or the pseudogene TRBV3-2), with D tentatively TRBD1 (6 bases). The CDR3 sequence is 17 residues long. Trimming removed 2 bases from V and 5 bases from J, with 21 bases in between. CDR1 and CDR2 from the germline V gene are LGHDT and YNNKEL (reference sequence). CDR3 amino acids: CASSQSYRAKKIYGYTF. In nucleotides, the CDR3 is TGTGCCAGCAGCCAATCATACAGGGCGAAGAAAATATATGGCTACACCTTC.

The chain uses TRBV4-2 and TRBJ2-5; 9 bases fit TRBD2. The germline gives CDR1 LGHNA, CDR2 YNFKEQ. This CDR3 is 16 amino acids long. V was clipped by 1 base and J by 1 base; unmatched bases: 4. In DNA form, the CDR3 reads TGTGCCAGCAGCCAAGGAGGCGGGGGGGCCCAAGAGACCCAGTACTTC. Translated, it gives CASSQGGGGAQETQYF.

This chain links TRBV6-5 with TRBJ2-7, with D uncertain. The CDR3 is made up of 14 amino acids. Germline V gives CDR1 MNHEY, CDR2 SVGAGI. V was clipped by 5 bases and J by 1 base, with 12 bases between them. This chain's CDR3 is CASSTPGGSYEQYF. Written as DNA, the CDR3 is TGTGCCAGCAGTACACCTGGCGGATCCTACGAGCAGTACTTC.

The chain has TRBV7-2 and TRBJ1-3, with D perhaps matching TRBD1 (6 bases). The germline V gene encodes CDR1 SGHTA and CDR2 FQGNSA. CDR3 size: 16 residues. Deletions cut 3 bases from V and 1 base from J, with 13 bases between. For the CDR3, the DNA is TGTGCCAGCAGCTTTGGGGGCTTAGGATCTGGAAACACCATATATTTT. Translating it yields CASSFGGLGSGNTIYF.

This chain joins TRBV5-1 and TRBJ2-2; 12 bases are a match to TRBD1. Germline loops: CDR1 SGHRS, CDR2 YFSETQ. V was pared by 3 bases and J by 4 bases, with 4 bases of the junction left unmatched. The CDR3 length is 16 residues. This CDR3 reads CASSSPGQGATGELFF. DNA for the CDR3: TGCGCCAGCAGCTCGCCGGGACAGGGGGCCACCGGGGAGCTGTTTTTT.

This sequence joins TRBV27 and TRBJ1-1, with 9 bases matching TRBD1. The germline gives CDR1 MNHEY, CDR2 SMNVEV (reference sequence). The V and J ends lost 4 bases and 3 bases, in that order; junction bases with no gene match: 6. The CDR3 consists of 15 residues. The CDR3 DNA reads TGTGCCAGCAGTTCACCGGACAGGGGATACACTGAAGCTTTCTTT. This codes for CASSSPDRGYTEAFF.

The chain joins TRBV18 to TRBJ2-2; 9 nucleotides match TRBD2. J lost 1 base, V lost 5 bases, and 5 bases had no gene match. In germline, CDR1 is KGHSH, CDR2 LQKENI. The CDR3 loop spans 16 amino acids. The CDR3 nucleotides read TGTGCCAGCTCAACCAATAGCGGGAGGAACACCGGGGAGCTGTTTTTT. As protein: CASSTNSGRNTGELFF.

V gene TRBV9 combines with J gene TRBJ2-5; 7 bases are a match to TRBD2. Losses at the gene ends were 4 bases for V and 2 bases for J; bases not matched to a gene: 8. Germline CDR1 SGDLS, CDR2 YYNGEE. This CDR3 is built from 15 residues. The CDR3 DNA sequence: TGTGCCAGCAGCTTTTCCACTAGCGCTCAAGAGACCCAGTACTTC. Protein sequence: CASSFSTSAQETQYF.

The chain is built from TRBV4-1 and TRBJ2-2; 8 bases match TRBD2. Per the germline V gene, CDR1 is MGHRA and CDR2 is YSYEKL. The V and J ends lost 3 bases and 3 bases, in that order; junction bases with no gene match: 9. This CDR3 has 17 residues. Here the CDR3 DNA reads TGCGCCAGCAGCCAGGAACTAGCGGTGCTCTACACCGGGGAGCTGTTTTTT. Encoded protein: CASSQELAVLYTGELFF.

The chain employs TRBV9 and TRBJ2-3, with 7 bases aligning to TRBD2. This CDR3 contains 15 residues. V lost 2 bases and J lost 3; bases outside the gene matches: 6. The V gene's germline CDR1 is SGDLS and CDR2 YYNGEE. CDR3 DNA sequence: TGTGCCAGCAGCGTGAGGGTCGGGGGGACAGATACGCAGTATTTT. Its protein is CASSVRVGGTDTQYF.